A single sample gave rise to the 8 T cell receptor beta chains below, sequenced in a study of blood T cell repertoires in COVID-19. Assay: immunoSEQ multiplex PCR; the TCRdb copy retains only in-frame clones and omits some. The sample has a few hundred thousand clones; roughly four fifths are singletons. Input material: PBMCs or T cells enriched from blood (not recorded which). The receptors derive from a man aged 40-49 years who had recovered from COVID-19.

For the CDR3, the DNA is TGCGCCAGCAGCTTGACCCCCGGACAGACGAACACTGAAGCTTTCTTT. This translates into CASSLTPGQTNTEAFF. J is TRBJ1-1 and V is TRBV5-1; D may be TRBD1 (6 bases). Germline assignment: CDR1 SGHRS and CDR2 YFSETQ. This CDR3 has 16 amino acids. Trimming pared 1 base from V and 1 base from J, leaving 14 bases between. Complete variable domain (other parts from reference TRBV5-1 and TRBJ1-1): KAGVTQTPRYLIKTRGQQVTLSCSPISGHRSVSWYQQTPGQGLQFLFEYFSETQRNKGNFPGRFSGRQFSNSRSEMNVSTLELGDSALYLCASSLTPGQTNTEAFFGQGTRLTVV.

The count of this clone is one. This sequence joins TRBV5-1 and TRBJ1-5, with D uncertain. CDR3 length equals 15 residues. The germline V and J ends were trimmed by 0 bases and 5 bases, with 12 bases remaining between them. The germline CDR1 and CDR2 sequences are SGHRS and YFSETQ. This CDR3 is CASSLAAGPHQPQHF. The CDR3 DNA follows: TGCGCCAGCAGCTTGGCCGCGGGTCCGCATCAGCCCCAGCATTTT.

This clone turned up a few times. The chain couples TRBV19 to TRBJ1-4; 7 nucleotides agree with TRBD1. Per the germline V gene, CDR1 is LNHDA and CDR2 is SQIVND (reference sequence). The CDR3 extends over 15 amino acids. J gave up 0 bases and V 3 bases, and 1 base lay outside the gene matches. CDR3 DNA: TGTGCCAGTAGTATTGGGACAGCAACTAATGAAAAACTGTTTTTT. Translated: CASSIGTATNEKLFF.

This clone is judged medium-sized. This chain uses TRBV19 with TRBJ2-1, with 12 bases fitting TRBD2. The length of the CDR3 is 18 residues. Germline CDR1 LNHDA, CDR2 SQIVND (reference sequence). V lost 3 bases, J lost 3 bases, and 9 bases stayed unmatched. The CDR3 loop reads CASSMGTSGFGFYNEQFF. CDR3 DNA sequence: TGTGCCAGTAGTATGGGGACTAGCGGGTTCGGGTTCTACAATGAGCAGTTCTTC.

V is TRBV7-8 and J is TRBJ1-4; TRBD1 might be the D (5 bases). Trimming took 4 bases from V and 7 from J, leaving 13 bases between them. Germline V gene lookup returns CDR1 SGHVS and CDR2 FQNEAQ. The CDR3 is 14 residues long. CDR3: CASSSSRRGEKLFF. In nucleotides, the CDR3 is TGTGCCAGCAGCTCCTCCAGGAGGGGTGAAAAACTGTTTTTT.

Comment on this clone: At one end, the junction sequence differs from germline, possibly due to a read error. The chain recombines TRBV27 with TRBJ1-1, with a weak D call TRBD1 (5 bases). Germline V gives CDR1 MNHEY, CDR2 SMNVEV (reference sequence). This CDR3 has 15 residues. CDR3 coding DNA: TGTGCCAGCAGCTTATATGGGGGGGGATGGACTGAAGCTTTCTTT. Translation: CASSLYGGGWTEAFF.

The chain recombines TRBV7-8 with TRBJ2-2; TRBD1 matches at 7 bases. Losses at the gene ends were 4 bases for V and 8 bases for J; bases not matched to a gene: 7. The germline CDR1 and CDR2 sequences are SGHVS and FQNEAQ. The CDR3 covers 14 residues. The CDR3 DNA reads TGTGCCAGCAGCTCTGGGACAGCCCTGGGGGAGCTGTTTTTT. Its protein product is CASSSGTALGELFF.

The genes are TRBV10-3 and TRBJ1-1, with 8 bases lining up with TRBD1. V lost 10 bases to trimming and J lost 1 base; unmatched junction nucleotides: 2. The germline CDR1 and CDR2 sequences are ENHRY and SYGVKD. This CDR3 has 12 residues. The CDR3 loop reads CASDRGNTEAFF. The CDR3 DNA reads TGTGCCAGCGACAGGGGGAACACTGAAGCTTTCTTT.